The T cell receptor beta chain described here comes from a study of T cell responses to AZD1222 COVID-19 vaccine. Study conclusions and caveats: Breadth and depth of Spike-specific TCRs rose after two AZD1222 doses. With dominance at 160-218 and 743-854, vaccine-associated CD4 TCRs spanned spike. Only a handful of AZD1222 recipients, more than 5 in all, had baseline seropositivity. Donors were chiefly white British, with a greater number of females, and clonal diversity was perhaps underestimated.

Assay: immunoSEQ multiplex PCR; the TCRdb copy retains only in-frame clones and omits some. Of roughly 54,000 clones listed, roughly 90% were seen once; the top ten hold around 13%. The CDR3 covers 14 residues. V shed 5 bases and J 4 bases; nucleotides not matched to a gene: 6. Germline-derived CDR1 and CDR2 are SGHVS and FQNEAQ. Regarding this clone: Its antigen is still unknown.

V and J are TRBV7-8 and TRBJ1-2; the match to TRBD1 covers 8 bases. The sequence was collected from an adult who received the AZD1222 COVID-19 vaccine. Here the sequenced sample was peripheral blood, taken 28 days after the second AZD1222 dose. The CDR3 reads CASSQRTGLYGYTF. In DNA form, the CDR3 reads TGTGCCAGCAGCCAGAGGACAGGGCTCTATGGCTACACCTTC.